These 23 T cell receptor beta chains share one sample of origin, sequenced in a study of human T cells and chemical hapten exposure (dated by TCRdb to the early 2020s). Reading the label with the study, this specimen's time point is: patch test 1, 2 weeks after DPC sensitization. This specimen's treatment or condition label, interpreted: therapeutic diphenylcyclopropenone sensitization with weekly scalp DPC. Preparation of the library involved RACE. Sequencer: NextSeq 500. TCRdb trimmed public reads at Q25 via fastp, called clones via MiXCR and kept in-frame beta chains. Entries are consolidated by CDR3 protein sequence, retaining the most common genes and DNA. The sample contains about 360,000 distinct CDR3 sequences, about 4.4% of them found a single time. The top ten constitute around 2.3% of the sample. Sequencing used whole blood, obtained in connection with sensitization to the hapten diphenylcyclopropenone (DPC). These receptors were collected from a woman between 45 and 60 years old with alopecia areata. Some clones in this sample may be carry-over from other donors' samples.

This clonotype was recorded many times. The rearrangement uses TRBV20-1 and TRBJ2-3, with D uncertain. Germline assignment: CDR1 DFQATT and CDR2 SNEGSKA (reference sequence). This CDR3 is built from 13 residues. Trimming took 1 base from V and 0 from J, leaving 5 bases between them. For the CDR3, the DNA is TGCAGTGCTAGAGCCCCTAGCACAGATACGCAGTATTTT. The encoded protein is CSARAPSTDTQYF.

In this sample, this clonotype turned up many times. The chain has TRBV9 and TRBJ1-4, with D possibly TRBD1 on 5 matching bases. V was cut by 0 bases and J by 8 bases, with 11 bases left in between. There are 14 residues in the CDR3. In germline, CDR1 is SGDLS, CDR2 YYNGEE. The CDR3 region has the DNA TGTGCCAGCAGCGTAGGGGGGTTGGAAGAAAAACTGTTTTTT. It is translated as CASSVGGLEEKLFF.

The J gene is TRBJ2-1, the V gene TRBV12-3 or TRBV12-4; D gene uncertain. The CDR3 spans 12 residues. Trimming took 3 bases from V and 10 from J, leaving 10 bases between them. The CDR3 is CASSFFLGEQFF. CDR3 DNA: TGTGCCAGCAGTTTTTTCCTAGGGGAGCAGTTCTTC.

The chain is built from TRBV12-3 or TRBV12-4 and TRBJ2-5; D unresolved. V was pared by 4 bases and J by 5 bases, with 11 bases between. The CDR3 runs 13 residues. The CDR3 here is CASSSESQETQYF. In DNA form, the CDR3 reads TGTGCCAGCAGTTCCGAATCACAGGAGACCCAGTACTTC.

The chain recombines TRBV19 with TRBJ2-1; 8 nucleotides match TRBD2. The J segment lost 4 bases and the V segment lost 4 bases, leaving 6 bases of the junction unmatched. The CDR3 extends over 15 amino acids. CDR1 is LNHDA and CDR2 is SQIVND in the germline V gene (reference sequence). The CDR3 reads CASSTAGGHYNEQFF. The CDR3 bases are TGTGCCAGTAGTACGGCGGGAGGCCATTACAATGAGCAGTTCTTC.

This clonotype was recorded at least ten times. The chain recombines TRBV12-3 or TRBV12-4 with TRBJ1-3; no clear D gene. The V gene lost 5 bases and the J gene lost 0 bases, with 5 bases spanning the gap. This CDR3 is 13 amino acids long. CDR3 in amino acids: CASSGSSGNTIYF. In DNA, the CDR3 is TGTGCCAGCAGTGGAAGCTCTGGAAACACCATATATTTT.

CDR3 sequence reads: CATHAGTSGDTQYF. The CDR3 nucleotides read TGCGCCACCCATGCCGGGACTAGCGGAGATACGCAGTATTTT. The chain links TRBV5-1 to TRBJ2-3; TRBD2 matches at 11 bases. This CDR3 has 14 amino acids. Trimming removed 9 bases from V and 5 bases from J; junction bases left unmatched: 8. Germline-derived CDR1 and CDR2 are SGHRS and YFSETQ.

This clonotype occurred many times. CDR3 in DNA: TGTGCCAGCAGTTATAGGGGCACCGGGGAGCTGTTTTTT. Translated: CASSYRGTGELFF. The chain combines TRBV2 with TRBJ2-2, with D possibly being TRBD1 (5 bases). V was cut by 5 bases and J by 4 bases, with 8 bases left in between. Germline V gene sequence: CDR1 SNHLY, CDR2 FYNNEI. CDR3 length: 13 amino acids. The whole variable domain, filled in from reference TRBV2 and TRBJ2-2, reads EPEVTQTPSHQVTQMGQEVILRCVPISNHLYFYWYRQILGQKVEFLVSFYNNEISEKSEIFDDQFSVERPDGSNFTLKIRSTKLEDSAMYFCASSYRGTGELFFGEGSRLTVL.

In this sample, this clonotype turned up a few times. The gene calls are TRBV6-5 and TRBJ1-1, with D maybe TRBD1 (5 bases). CDR3 length: 15 amino acids. The ends were cut back, 6 bases at V and 0 bases at J, with 14 bases in the middle. Germline CDR1 is MNHEY and CDR2 is SVGAGI. CDR3 DNA: TGTGCCAGCAGCCCCCGGGGCCTTTTGAACACTGAAGCTTTCTTT. Translated: CASSPRGLLNTEAFF.

This clonotype turned up a few times. The rearrangement joins TRBV12-3 or TRBV12-4 to TRBJ1-3; no definite D call. The CDR3 covers 14 residues. V lost 6 bases and J lost 4, with 13 bases in between. CDR3 sequence (DNA): TGTGCCAGCAGCCATGAGGGTACCGGAAACACCATATATTTT. Translation gives CASSHEGTGNTIYF.

This clonotype was detected many times. CDR3 DNA sequence: TGTGCCAGCAGCCAAGAACGAACAGGGAATTCACCCCTCCACTTT. Its translation is CASSQERTGNSPLHF. The chain employs TRBV4-2 and TRBJ1-6; D is perhaps TRBD1 (6 bases). This CDR3 contains 15 residues. Germline assignment: CDR1 LGHNA and CDR2 YNFKEQ. V gave up 0 bases and J gave up 7 bases, with 10 bases separating them.

This clonotype was seen only a few times. The chain joins TRBV20-1 to TRBJ2-3, with no clear D. Germline CDR1 is DFQATT and CDR2 is SNEGSKA (reference sequence). V was shortened by 6 bases and J by 1 base, with 14 bases between the two germline ends. This CDR3 has 14 residues. The CDR3 bases are TGCAGTGCGCTTCCTAGTGGACGCACAGATACGCAGTATTTT. This encodes CSALPSGRTDTQYF.

The table lists this clonotype with many counts. This chain uses TRBV7-2 with TRBJ2-2, with D maybe TRBD1 (5 bases). Trimming removed 0 bases from V and 4 bases from J, with 9 bases in between. Germline V gene lookup returns CDR1 SGHTA and CDR2 FQGNSA. The CDR3 spans 15 residues. CDR3 region: CASSLATGVTGELFF. The CDR3 nucleotides are TGTGCCAGCAGCTTAGCTACAGGAGTCACCGGGGAGCTGTTTTTT.

Ten or more counts support this clonotype. The chain links TRBV5-1 to TRBJ2-7; TRBD1 might be the D (5 bases). This CDR3 has 13 amino acids. The ends were cut back, 1 base at V and 1 base at J, with 6 bases in the middle. In germline, CDR1 is SGHRS, CDR2 YFSETQ. The CDR3 reads CASSLRQSYEQYF. The CDR3 coding sequence is TGCGCCAGCAGCTTGAGACAGTCCTACGAGCAGTACTTC.

The chain is built from TRBV3-1 and TRBJ1-2; D unclear. The length of the CDR3 is 14 residues. Trimming took off 1 base at V and 2 bases at J, with 8 bases between the two ends. Germline loops: CDR1 LGHDT, CDR2 YNNKEL (reference sequence). CDR3 amino acids: CASSQGAQNYGYTF. CDR3 DNA sequence: TGTGCCAGCAGCCAAGGTGCACAGAACTATGGCTACACCTTC.

The sample holds many counts of this clonotype. The chain combines TRBV5-5 with TRBJ1-3; D possibly corresponds to TRBD1 (5 bases). The CDR3 contains 15 residues. The V gene's germline CDR1 is SGHKS and CDR2 YYEKEE (reference sequence). Trimming took off 3 bases at V and 2 bases at J, with 12 bases between the two ends. The CDR3: CASSSEGAAGNTIYF. In DNA form, the CDR3 reads TGTGCCAGCAGCTCCGAAGGGGCGGCTGGAAACACCATATATTTT.

Many counts were recorded for this clonotype. The gene calls are TRBV29-1 and TRBJ2-2; D is ambiguous. The CDR3 has 12 residues. Germline V lookup: CDR1 SQVTM, CDR2 ANQGSEA. Deletions cut 5 bases from V and 5 bases from J, with 9 bases between. The CDR3 is CSVLIGTGELFF. CDR3 sequence (DNA): TGCAGCGTTTTGATAGGAACCGGGGAGCTGTTTTTT.

This clonotype was detected many times. The rearrangement joins TRBV6-6 to TRBJ1-5, with 9 positions matching TRBD1. The V gene's germline CDR1 is MNHNY and CDR2 SVGAGI (reference sequence). The J segment lost 2 bases and the V segment lost 10 bases, leaving 6 bases of the junction unmatched. This CDR3 region has 14 residues. CDR3: CATYRGQGNQPQHF. DNA for the CDR3: TGTGCCACCTACAGGGGGCAGGGCAATCAGCCCCAGCATTTT.

Ten or more counts support this clonotype. The CDR3 coding sequence is TGTGCCAGCAGTGAAACTAGCGGGAGCTACAATGAGCAGTTCTTC. Translated: CASSETSGSYNEQFF. This sequence joins TRBV25-1 and TRBJ2-1, with 11 positions matching TRBD2. V lost 2 bases and J lost 3; bases outside the gene matches: 0. Germline V gene lookup returns CDR1 MGHDK and CDR2 SYGVNS. The CDR3 length is 15 residues.

This clonotype came up many times. The rearrangement links TRBV10-3 to TRBJ2-7, with a possible D match to TRBD1 (6 bases). Germline loops: CDR1 ENHRY, CDR2 SYGVKD. Deletions cut 5 bases from V and 6 bases from J, with 11 bases between. The CDR3 consists of 12 residues. The CDR3: CAISTLGAEQYF. CDR3 nucleotide sequence: TGTGCCATCAGTACCTTGGGGGCCGAGCAGTACTTC.

This clonotype came up many times. The gene calls are TRBV3-1 and TRBJ2-3; TRBD1 might be the D (6 bases). The CDR3 contains 15 residues. CDR1 is LGHDT and CDR2 is YNNKEL in the germline V gene (reference sequence). V lost 5 bases, J lost 2 bases, and 14 bases lay in between. DNA for the CDR3: TGTGCCAGCAGCGCTGGGGGCGGACCCACAGATACGCAGTATTTT. It translates to CASSAGGGPTDTQYF.

This clonotype was observed at least ten times. The chain couples TRBV7-8 to TRBJ1-5; TRBD1 matches at 7 bases. V was pared by 1 base and J by 6 bases, with 6 bases of the junction left unmatched. This CDR3 comprises 15 residues. Per germline, CDR1 SGHVS and CDR2 FQNEAQ. CDR3 residues: CASSLVPTGVQPQHF. The DNA for the CDR3 is TGTGCCAGCAGCTTAGTGCCCACAGGGGTTCAGCCCCAGCATTTT.

This clonotype came up a few times. DNA of the CDR3: TGTGCCAGCAGTTCGGACGGCCTCCCGGATACGCAGTATTTT. Encoded protein: CASSSDGLPDTQYF. The chain is built from TRBV6-5 and TRBJ2-3; D unresolved. Between the trimmed V and J ends, which lost 4 bases and 6 bases, there was a span of 14 bases. The germline V gene has CDR1 MNHEY and CDR2 SVGAGI. The CDR3 consists of 14 residues.